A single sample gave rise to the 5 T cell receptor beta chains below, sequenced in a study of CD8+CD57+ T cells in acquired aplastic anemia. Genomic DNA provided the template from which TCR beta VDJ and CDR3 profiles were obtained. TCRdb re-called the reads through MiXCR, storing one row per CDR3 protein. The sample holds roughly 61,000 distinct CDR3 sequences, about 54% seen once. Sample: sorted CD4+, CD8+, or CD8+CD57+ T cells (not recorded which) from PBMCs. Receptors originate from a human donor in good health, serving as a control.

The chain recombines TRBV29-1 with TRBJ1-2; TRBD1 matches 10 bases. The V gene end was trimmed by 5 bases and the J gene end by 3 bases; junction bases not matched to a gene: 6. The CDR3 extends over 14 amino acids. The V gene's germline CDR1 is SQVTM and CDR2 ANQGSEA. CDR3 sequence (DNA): TGCAGCGTTATCCCGGGGACAGGGGACTATGGCTACACCTTC. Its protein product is CSVIPGTGDYGYTF.

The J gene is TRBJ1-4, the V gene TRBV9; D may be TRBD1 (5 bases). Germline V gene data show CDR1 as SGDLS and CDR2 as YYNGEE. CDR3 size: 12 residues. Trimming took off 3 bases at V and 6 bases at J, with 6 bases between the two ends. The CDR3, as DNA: TGTGCCAGCAGCGGGGGGGATGAAAAACTGTTTTTT. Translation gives CASSGGDEKLFF.

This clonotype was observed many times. The CDR3 region has the DNA TGTGCCAGCAGCTTAGTTGCAGGCTCGAATGAGCAGTTCTTC. Translation: CASSLVAGSNEQFF. The V and J genes are TRBV11-2 and TRBJ2-1; unclear D gene. Germline-derived CDR1 and CDR2 are SGHAT and FQNNGV. This CDR3 has 14 residues. The V end lost 1 base, the J end lost 7 bases, and 11 bases lay between the germline ends.

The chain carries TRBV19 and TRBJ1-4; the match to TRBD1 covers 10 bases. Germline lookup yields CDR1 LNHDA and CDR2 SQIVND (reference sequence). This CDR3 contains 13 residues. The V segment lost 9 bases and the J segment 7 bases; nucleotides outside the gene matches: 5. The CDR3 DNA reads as TGTGCCAGCGGGACAGGGGACGTTGAAAAACTGTTTTTT. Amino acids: CASGTGDVEKLFF.

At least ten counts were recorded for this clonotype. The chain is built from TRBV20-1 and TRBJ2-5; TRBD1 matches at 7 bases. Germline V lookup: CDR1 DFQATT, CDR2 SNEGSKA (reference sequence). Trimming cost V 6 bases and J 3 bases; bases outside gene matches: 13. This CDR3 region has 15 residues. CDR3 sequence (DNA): TGCAGTGCAACCGGACAGGCGGGTTGGGAAGAGACCCAGTACTTC. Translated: CSATGQAGWEETQYF.